The 30 T cell receptor beta chains reported below all come from one sample, sequenced in a study of cytomegalovirus exposure and HLA in healthy donors. TCRdb's table, derived via immunoSEQ multiplex PCR, lists solely in-frame clones and lacks some. The sample consists of 110,000 or so clones, around nine tenths of them appearing once. Sequenced input: PBMCs. The receptors originated from a young woman in good health and CMV-seronegative.

The V and J genes are TRBV2 and TRBJ1-2, with TRBD1 matching 11 bases. CDR3 length: 16 amino acids. V lost 6 bases, J lost 4 bases, and 10 bases stayed unmatched. Germline CDR1 reads SNHLY; CDR2 reads FYNNEI. The CDR3 loop reads CASSETGQGATYGYTF. The CDR3 DNA is TGTGCCAGCAGCGAGACAGGACAGGGGGCGACCTATGGCTACACCTTC. Combining the CDR3 with reference TRBV2 and TRBJ1-2 gives the whole variable domain EPEVTQTPSHQVTQMGQEVILRCVPISNHLYFYWYRQILGQKVEFLVSFYNNEISEKSEIFDDQFSVERPDGSNFTLKIRSTKLEDSAMYFCASSETGQGATYGYTFGSGTRLTVV.

The chain recombines TRBV7-9 with TRBJ2-1, with TRBD1 identical over 7 bases. With 5 bases clipped from V and 4 bases from J, the junction kept 8 bases outside the gene matches. CDR3 length: 15 residues. CDR1 and CDR2 (germline): SEHNR, FQNEAQ (reference sequence). The CDR3 DNA is TGTGCCAGCAGCCCACCGGGACAGCTATACAATGAGCAGTTCTTC. This sequence encodes CASSPPGQLYNEQFF. Combining the CDR3 with reference TRBV7-9 and TRBJ2-1 gives the whole variable domain DTGVSQNPRHKITKRGQNVTFRCDPISEHNRLYWYRQTLGQGPEFLTYFQNEAQLEKSRLLSDRFSAERPKGSFSTLEIQRTEQGDSAMYLCASSPPGQLYNEQFFGPGTRLTVL.

The chain combines TRBV28 with TRBJ2-3; TRBD2 matches at 9 bases. The CDR3 loop spans 16 amino acids. Trimming at V came to 2 bases and at J to 0 bases, leaving 3 bases not matched to a gene. Germline CDR1 and CDR2: MDHEN and SYDVKM. For the CDR3, the DNA is TGTGCCAGCAGTTTACGACTAGCGGCTAGCACAGATACGCAGTATTTT. The encoded protein is CASSLRLAASTDTQYF.

V and J are TRBV11-2 and TRBJ2-4, with D perhaps TRBD2 (5 bases). CDR3 length equals 14 residues. Trimming removed 8 bases at V and 5 bases at J, with 16 bases between. The germline gives CDR1 SGHAT, CDR2 FQNNGV. CDR3 coding DNA: TGTGCCAGCGCTCTCGTGAGGGCGCAAAACATTCAGTACTTC. It codes for CASALVRAQNIQYF.

The chain joins TRBV6-5 to TRBJ2-3; 8 bases line up with TRBD2. CDR1 and CDR2 from the germline V gene are MNHEY and SVGAGI. Losses at the gene ends were 10 bases for V and 1 base for J; bases not matched to a gene: 7. The CDR3 loop spans 14 amino acids. In DNA, the CDR3 is TGTGCCACCGCAATCGGGGGGGGCACAGATACGCAGTATTTT. Translation gives CATAIGGGTDTQYF.

The chain uses TRBV6-5 and TRBJ2-5; 10 bases are a match to TRBD1. The germline V gene encodes CDR1 MNHEY and CDR2 SVGAGI. Trimming cost V 1 base and J 4 bases; bases outside gene matches: 6. The CDR3 is 16 amino acids. The CDR3 sequence is CASSYLPRQGAETQYF. CDR3 nucleotide sequence: TGTGCCAGCAGTTACTTACCGAGACAGGGGGCAGAGACCCAGTACTTC.

On this clone itself: Relative to the germline gene, one junction end is altered; a read error may explain this. V gene TRBV5-5 combines with J gene TRBJ1-5; 7 bases are a match to TRBD1. The CDR3 contains 14 residues. Germline V gives CDR1 SGHKS, CDR2 YYEKEE (reference sequence). CDR3 sequence reads: CASNLEGGGQPQHF. In DNA, the CDR3 is TGTGCCAGCAACTTGGAAGGGGGCGGGCAGCCCCAGCATTTT.

This chain joins TRBV28 and TRBJ1-1; tentative D call: TRBD1 (5 bases). This CDR3 comprises 16 residues. The V end lost 8 bases, the J end lost 11 bases, and 30 bases lay between the germline ends. Per the germline V gene, CDR1 is MDHEN and CDR2 is SYDVKM. The CDR3 region is CASSHKFPGASKGAFF. The CDR3 DNA is TGTGCCAGCTCCCATAAATTTCCTGGGGCCAGTAAGGGCGCTTTCTTT.

This clone was recorded once. The V call is TRBV6-5, the J call TRBJ2-1, with D possibly matching TRBD2 (5 bases). The CDR3 runs to 12 residues. V was cut by 5 bases and J by 6 bases, with 8 bases left in between. Per the germline V gene, CDR1 is MNHEY and CDR2 is SVGAGI. CDR3 protein: CASSKRTNEQFF. The CDR3 DNA is TGTGCCAGCAGTAAGCGGACCAATGAGCAGTTCTTC.

V is TRBV7-8 and J is TRBJ1-2; 9 bases are a match to TRBD1. CDR3 length equals 14 residues. With V trimmed by 4 bases and J by 8 bases, 8 bases remained unmatched. Germline CDR1 SGHVS, CDR2 FQNEAQ. The CDR3 nucleotides read TGTGCCAGCAGCTCTGCACAGGGGGCTTGGGGCTACACCTTC. It translates to CASSSAQGAWGYTF.

This clone has a single count. The chain is built from TRBV4-3 and TRBJ1-6, with a weak D call TRBD1 (5 bases). This CDR3 is built from 16 residues. Germline lookup yields CDR1 LGHNA and CDR2 YSLEER. The V end lost 0 bases, the J end lost 6 bases, and 12 bases lay between the germline ends. As DNA, the CDR3 is TGCGCCAGCAGCCAAGATAGCAGACAGCTTAATTCACCCCTCCACTTT. Translating it yields CASSQDSRQLNSPLHF.

The genes are TRBV9 and TRBJ2-3; TRBD2 matches at 8 bases. The CDR3 loop spans 15 amino acids. Germline V lookup: CDR1 SGDLS, CDR2 YYNGEE. The V and J ends lost 4 bases and 0 bases, in that order; junction bases with no gene match: 4. For the CDR3, the DNA is TGTGCCAGCAGCCCAGAGCGGGGGAGCACAGATACGCAGTATTTT. This gives the protein CASSPERGSTDTQYF. The full variable domain, in which reference TRBV9 and TRBJ2-3 provide the parts outside the CDR3, is DSGVTQTPKHLITATGQRVTLRCSPRSGDLSVYWYQQSLDQGLQFLIQYYNGEERAKGNILERFSAQQFPDLHSELNLSSLELGDSALYFCASSPERGSTDTQYFGPGTRLTVL.

This clone has only one observation. This sequence joins TRBV27 and TRBJ2-5; 7 nucleotides line up with TRBD2. V was pared by 5 bases and J by 0 bases, with 6 bases of the junction left unmatched. This CDR3 region has 15 residues. From germline, CDR1 is MNHEY and CDR2 SMNVEV (reference sequence). The CDR3 coding sequence is TGTGCCAGCAGTAGTATACTAGCGCACCAAGAGACCCAGTACTTC. Translated: CASSSILAHQETQYF.

The V and J genes are TRBV7-8 and TRBJ1-1; D not certain. CDR3 length: 14 amino acids. Germline CDR1 reads SGHVS; CDR2 reads FQNEAQ. Trimming removed 6 bases at V and 5 bases at J, with 16 bases between. CDR3 nucleotide sequence: TGTGCCAGCAGATTCCAGACCGGAGGAACTGAAGCTTTCTTT. It encodes CASRFQTGGTEAFF.

The V and J genes are TRBV9 and TRBJ2-3; no clear D gene. CDR3 size: 12 residues. Germline V gives CDR1 SGDLS, CDR2 YYNGEE. The ends were cut back, 6 bases at V and 2 bases at J, with 7 bases in the middle. CDR3 sequence reads: CASTSFTDTQYF. The CDR3 bases are TGTGCCAGCACGAGTTTCACAGATACGCAGTATTTT.

V usage is TRBV4-3 and J usage is TRBJ2-1, with 9 nucleotides matching TRBD2. The junction had 4 bases not matched to a gene; V was cut back by 4 bases and J by 3 bases. The CDR3 covers 15 residues. CDR1 LGHNA and CDR2 YSLEER come from the germline V gene. This CDR3 reads CASSLSSGNYNEQFF. In nucleotides, the CDR3 is TGCGCCAGCAGCCTCTCTAGCGGGAACTACAATGAGCAGTTCTTC.

The chain couples TRBV5-4 to TRBJ2-7, with TRBD1 matching 8 bases. This CDR3 region has 13 residues. J was trimmed by 4 bases and V by 7 bases; bases with no gene match: 7. CDR1 is SGHNT and CDR2 is YYREEE in the germline V gene (reference sequence). The CDR3 bases are TGTGCCAGCTCCCGGGACAGGCCATACGAGCAGTACTTC. Translating gives CASSRDRPYEQYF. Drawing the rest from reference TRBV5-4 and TRBJ2-7, the complete variable domain is ETGVTQSPTHLIKTRGQQVTLRCSSQSGHNTVSWYQQALGQGPQFIFQYYREEENGRGNFPPRFSGLQFPNYSSELNVNALELDDSALYLCASSRDRPYEQYFGPGTRLTVT.

This clone came up a few times. The rearrangement uses TRBV5-1 and TRBJ1-1; D is perhaps TRBD1 (6 bases). Germline CDR1 and CDR2: SGHRS and YFSETQ. CDR3 length: 16 amino acids. V lost 0 bases and J lost 0, with 12 bases in between. CDR3 DNA: TGCGCCAGCAGCTTGGCGACAGGTTTAATGAACACTGAAGCTTTCTTT. It yields the protein CASSLATGLMNTEAFF.

About this clone itself: This specimen includes other DNA sequences encoding the same CDR3. This chain uses TRBV7-9 with TRBJ1-2; 10 bases fit TRBD1. V trimming: 5 bases; J trimming: 5 bases; junction bases outside the gene matches: 5. Looked up from germline, CDR1 is SEHNR and CDR2 is FQNEAQ (reference sequence). This CDR3 has 14 residues. This CDR3 is CASSPGQGIYGYTF. The CDR3 DNA follows: TGTGCCAGCAGCCCGGGACAGGGGATATATGGCTACACCTTC. Together with reference TRBV7-9 and TRBJ1-2, the CDR3 gives the full variable domain: DTGVSQNPRHKITKRGQNVTFRCDPISEHNRLYWYRQTLGQGPEFLTYFQNEAQLEKSRLLSDRFSAERPKGSFSTLEIQRTEQGDSAMYLCASSPGQGIYGYTFGSGTRLTVV.

The gene calls are TRBV6-5 and TRBJ1-2; weak D call: TRBD1 (6 bases). This CDR3 is built from 13 residues. The V gene lost 8 bases and the J gene lost 2 bases, with 12 bases spanning the gap. From germline, CDR1 is MNHEY and CDR2 SVGAGI. The CDR3 spells CASGTLTNYGYTF. CDR3 in DNA: TGTGCCAGCGGGACACTAACGAACTATGGCTACACCTTC.

This chain links TRBV5-1 with TRBJ2-1, with D possibly matching TRBD1 (5 bases). Trimming removed 6 bases from V and 8 bases from J, with 18 bases in between. The CDR3 spans 14 residues. The V gene's germline CDR1 is SGHRS and CDR2 YFSETQ. This CDR3 reads CASTFEAGNHEQFF. CDR3 DNA: TGCGCCAGCACCTTCGAAGCAGGGAATCATGAGCAGTTCTTC.

The chain links TRBV28 to TRBJ2-7, with TRBD1 matching over 7 bases. Trimming cost V 7 bases and J 2 bases; bases outside gene matches: 5. Germline assignment: CDR1 MDHEN and CDR2 SYDVKM. The CDR3 is made up of 13 amino acids. The CDR3 DNA sequence: TGTGCCAGCACGGGGACAGTACCCTACGAGCAGTACTTC. It specifies CASTGTVPYEQYF.

The chain employs TRBV27 and TRBJ2-7; TRBD2 agrees at 11 bases. J lost 0 bases, V lost 4 bases, and 2 bases had no gene match. Germline V lookup: CDR1 MNHEY, CDR2 SMNVEV (reference sequence). This CDR3 region has 15 residues. CDR3 loop: CASSWLAGGSYEQYF. CDR3 sequence (DNA): TGTGCCAGCAGTTGGCTAGCGGGGGGCTCCTACGAGCAGTACTTC.

This clone was found once. The V and J genes are TRBV28 and TRBJ1-6, with D perhaps TRBD1 (6 bases). Per the germline V gene, CDR1 is MDHEN and CDR2 is SYDVKM. The CDR3 is 13 amino acids. The V end was cut by 7 bases, the J end by 3 bases, with 7 bases between. CDR3 sequence: CASKTGYNSPLHF. The CDR3 bases are TGTGCCAGCAAGACAGGCTATAATTCACCCCTCCACTTT.

The chain carries TRBV4-2 and TRBJ1-3; D gene ambiguous. CDR3 length: 16 residues. The V end lost 4 bases, the J end lost 3 bases, and 16 bases lay between the germline ends. Germline lookup yields CDR1 LGHNA and CDR2 YNFKEQ. The CDR3, as DNA: TGTGCCAGCAGCCCCAGAGAGGGTGTGGGTGGAAACACCATATATTTT. This encodes CASSPREGVGGNTIYF.

The V call is TRBV18, the J call TRBJ1-4; the match to TRBD1 covers 9 bases. Germline trimming cut 5 bases from V and 7 bases from J; bases unmatched to any gene: 14. The CDR3 is made up of 17 amino acids. CDR1 is KGHSH, CDR2 LQKENI, per germline. DNA for the CDR3: TGTGCCAGCTCAAAGAGGGACAGGGCCCTCAGGAGTGAAAAACTGTTTTTT. It encodes CASSKRDRALRSEKLFF.

The CDR3 DNA reads TGTGCCAGCAGCAGTGGACTATCAGATACGCAGTATTTT. Protein product: CASSSGLSDTQYF. This chain connects TRBV5-4 to TRBJ2-3; TRBD2 might be the D (6 bases). This CDR3 is 13 amino acids long. Germline V gene lookup returns CDR1 SGHNT and CDR2 YYREEE (reference sequence). Trimming cost V 4 bases and J 4 bases, with 10 bases left between them.

The V gene is TRBV7-2, the J gene TRBJ2-3; weak D call: TRBD2 (5 bases). V lost 5 bases and J 5 bases, leaving 8 bases between the germline ends. The CDR3 consists of 12 residues. The V gene's germline CDR1 is SGHTA and CDR2 FQGNSA. CDR3 region: CASSAAGDTQYF. The CDR3, as DNA: TGTGCCAGCAGCGCGGCGGGAGATACGCAGTATTTT.

V usage is TRBV11-3 and J usage is TRBJ2-1; TRBD2 agrees at 9 bases. Germline trimming cut 3 bases from V and 9 bases from J; bases unmatched to any gene: 15. Germline CDR1 and CDR2: SGHNT and YENEEA. CDR3 size: 17 residues. DNA of the CDR3: TGTGCCAGCAGCTTTGTCTCTCCAGGGATTAGCGGGGGTGAGCAGTTCTTC. It codes for CASSFVSPGISGGEQFF.

This chain uses TRBV5-4 with TRBJ2-2; 7 bases line up with TRBD2. This CDR3 comprises 16 residues. The V gene end was trimmed by 3 bases and the J gene end by 6 bases; junction bases not matched to a gene: 11. Germline V gene data show CDR1 as SGHNT and CDR2 as YYREEE (reference sequence). The CDR3, as DNA: TGTGCCAGCAGCTCTCCCGGGGGGTACGGCCCCGGGGAGCTGTTTTTT. It encodes CASSSPGGYGPGELFF.